Listed below are T cell receptor beta chains from one sample, sequenced in a study of preoperative IRX-2 immunotherapy in early breast cancer. TCRdb's table, derived via immunoSEQ multiplex PCR, lists solely in-frame clones and lacks some. Among around 35,000 clones listed, 90% to 95% were seen once. The sample was gathered from a patient treated with IRX-2 immunotherapy. All receptors come from a human donor with breast cancer. The CDR3 runs from the conserved cysteine through the conserved F or W. The D gene is left open where the match is weak. The size of a clone is reported for some rows only, either as once, few or many, or as a class for expanded clones.

clone_size: .
v_call: TRBV9
j_call: TRBJ2-1
d_call: TRBD2
cdr3_nt: TGTGCCAGCAGCCCTTATGGGGGGACTAGCGCGAATGAGCAGTTCTTC
cdr3_aa: CASSPYGGTSANEQFF

clone_size: .
v_call: TRBV27
j_call: TRBJ1-5
d_call: .
cdr3_nt: TGTGCCAGCAGTTCTTATCAAACCGCGGGGGATTGGCTATCCCAGCATTTT
cdr3_aa: CASSSYQTAGDWLSQHF

clone_size: .
v_call: TRBV20-1
j_call: TRBJ1-6
d_call: .
cdr3_nt: TGCAGCCTTTCCCCAGATTCACCCCTCCACTTT
cdr3_aa: CSLSPDSPLHF

clone_size: .
v_call: TRBV6-5
j_call: TRBJ2-2
d_call: TRBD1
cdr3_nt: TGTGCCAGCAGTTACCGACGACAGGGGCGAACCGGGGAGCTGTTTTTT
cdr3_aa: CASSYRRQGRTGELFF

clone_size: .
v_call: TRBV18
j_call: TRBJ2-6
d_call: .
cdr3_nt: TGTGCCAGCTCACACCAGTCTGGGGCCAACGTCCTGACTTTC
cdr3_aa: CASSHQSGANVLTF

clone_size: .
v_call: TRBV11-3
j_call: TRBJ2-5
d_call: TRBD1
cdr3_nt: TGTGCCAGCAGCTCCCTTGGGGACAGAGAAGAGACCCAGTACTTC
cdr3_aa: CASSSLGDREETQYF

clone_size: .
v_call: TRBV7-9
j_call: TRBJ2-4
d_call: .
cdr3_nt: TGTGCCAGCAGCTTAGCGGTGACTGAAAACATTCAGTACTTC
cdr3_aa: CASSLAVTENIQYF

clone_size: .
v_call: TRBV28
j_call: TRBJ2-7
d_call: .
cdr3_nt: TGTGCCAGCAGTTCGGATGACAGATACGAGCAGTACTTC
cdr3_aa: CASSSDDRYEQYF

clone_size: .
v_call: TRBV7-2
j_call: TRBJ2-7
d_call: TRBD1
cdr3_nt: TGTGCCAGCAGCTTAGGGGACAGGACCTACGAGCAGTACTTC
cdr3_aa: CASSLGDRTYEQYF

clone_size: .
v_call: TRBV19
j_call: TRBJ2-1
d_call: .
cdr3_nt: TGTGCCAGTAGTAAGGCAGGGACCTACAATGAGCAGTTCTTC
cdr3_aa: CASSKAGTYNEQFF

clone_size: .
v_call: TRBV29-1
j_call: TRBJ2-2
d_call: .
cdr3_nt: TGCAGCGCTGCGAGGGGTACTAACACCGGGGAGCTGTTTTTT
cdr3_aa: CSAARGTNTGELFF

clone_size: few
v_call: TRBV5-1
j_call: TRBJ2-5
d_call: .
cdr3_nt: TGCGCCAGCAGCTTCGCTTCTGAGACCCAGTACTTC
cdr3_aa: CASSFASETQYF

clone_size: .
v_call: TRBV6-6
j_call: TRBJ2-2
d_call: TRBD2
cdr3_nt: TGTGCCGGCGGACTAGCGGGAGTCGCCGGGGAGCTGTTTTTT
cdr3_aa: CAGGLAGVAGELFF

clone_size: .
v_call: TRBV19
j_call: TRBJ2-5
d_call: TRBD1
cdr3_nt: TGTGCCAGTAGTAGCTGGCAGGGGGCTCTCACGGAGACCCAGTACTTC
cdr3_aa: CASSSWQGALTETQYF

clone_size: .
v_call: TRBV9
j_call: TRBJ2-7
d_call: TRBD1
cdr3_nt: TGTGCCAGCAGCATCACCGGGACAGGGGCCGAGCAGTACTTC
cdr3_aa: CASSITGTGAEQYF

clone_size: .
v_call: TRBV19
j_call: TRBJ2-3
d_call: TRBD1
cdr3_nt: TGTGCCAGTAGTACCCGGACAGGGGGAAAGTATTTT
cdr3_aa: CASSTRTGGKYF

clone_size: .
v_call: TRBV27
j_call: TRBJ1-2
d_call: .
cdr3_nt: TGTGCCAGCAGGCCGGGAGGGGATTATGGCTACACCTTC
cdr3_aa: CASRPGGDYGYTF

clone_size: .
v_call: TRBV7-2
j_call: TRBJ2-7
d_call: .
cdr3_nt: TGTGCCAGCAGCTTCGAACAGTTAAAGCAGTACTTC
cdr3_aa: CASSFEQLKQYF

clone_size: once
v_call: TRBV10-3
j_call: TRBJ1-5
d_call: .
cdr3_nt: TGTGCCATCAGTGGGGGTAATCAGCCCCAGCATTTT
cdr3_aa: CAISGGNQPQHF

clone_size: .
v_call: TRBV20-1
j_call: TRBJ2-7
d_call: TRBD2
cdr3_nt: TGCAGTGCGCAGGGACTAGCGGGAGGCTTC
cdr3_aa: CSAQGLAGGF

clone_size: .
v_call: TRBV18
j_call: TRBJ2-3
d_call: .
cdr3_nt: TGTGCCAGCTCCCCTAGCACAGATACGCAGTATTTT
cdr3_aa: CASSPSTDTQYF

clone_size: .
v_call: TRBV11-2
j_call: TRBJ1-1
d_call: .
cdr3_nt: TGTGCCAGCAGCTTAGATCCGGGGTCTACTGAAGCTTTCTTT
cdr3_aa: CASSLDPGSTEAFF

clone_size: .
v_call: TRBV19
j_call: TRBJ1-1
d_call: TRBD1
cdr3_nt: TGTGCCAGCTCCGGCCAGGGGGCTGGCGACACTGAAGCTTTCTTT
cdr3_aa: CASSGQGAGDTEAFF

clone_size: .
v_call: TRBV28
j_call: TRBJ2-7
d_call: .
cdr3_nt: TGTGCCAGCAGTTTACAGTCAGCCTACGAGCAGTACTTC
cdr3_aa: CASSLQSAYEQYF

clone_size: .
v_call: TRBV28
j_call: TRBJ1-2
d_call: TRBD1
cdr3_nt: TGTGCCAGCAGCGTACAGGGGCCCCTTAACTATGGCTACACCTTC
cdr3_aa: CASSVQGPLNYGYTF

clone_size: .
v_call: TRBV9
j_call: TRBJ1-3
d_call: TRBD1
cdr3_nt: TGTGCCAGCAGCGTAGGGACAGGGGAAGGGTACACCATATATTTT
cdr3_aa: CASSVGTGEGYTIYF

clone_size: .
v_call: TRBV19
j_call: TRBJ2-7
d_call: TRBD1
cdr3_nt: TGTGCCAGTAGTCCAGACAGGGGAGGAAGCGAGCAGTACTTC
cdr3_aa: CASSPDRGGSEQYF

clone_size: .
v_call: TRBV7-9
j_call: TRBJ2-1
d_call: TRBD2
cdr3_nt: TGTGCCAGCAGCTCAACCTCGGGACTAGCGGGTAATGAGCAGTTCTTC
cdr3_aa: CASSSTSGLAGNEQFF

clone_size: few
v_call: TRBV29-1
j_call: TRBJ1-5
d_call: .
cdr3_nt: TGCAGCGTTGGCAGGGATCAGCCCCAGCATTTT
cdr3_aa: CSVGRDQPQHF

clone_size: .
v_call: TRBV20-1
j_call: TRBJ2-7
d_call: .
cdr3_nt: TGCAGTGTTGGGGGTCAGGACGAGCAGTACTTC
cdr3_aa: CSVGGQDEQYF

clone_size: .
v_call: TRBV4-3
j_call: TRBJ2-1
d_call: .
cdr3_nt: TGCGCCAGCAGCCAAGCAGTGGGCTCCTACAATGAGCAGTTCTTC
cdr3_aa: CASSQAVGSYNEQFF

clone_size: .
v_call: TRBV5-1
j_call: TRBJ1-2
d_call: .
cdr3_nt: TGCGCCAGCAGCTTTGGGGTAGGGCAACGTAACTATGGCTACACCTTC
cdr3_aa: CASSFGVGQRNYGYTF

clone_size: once
v_call: TRBV28
j_call: TRBJ1-1
d_call: .
cdr3_nt: TGTGCCAGCAGTTTGCCGGGGAACACTGAAGCTTTCTTT
cdr3_aa: CASSLPGNTEAFF

clone_size: .
v_call: TRBV19
j_call: TRBJ2-1
d_call: TRBD1
cdr3_nt: TGTGCCAGTAGCATACAGGGGATAAATGAGCAGTTCTTC
cdr3_aa: CASSIQGINEQFF

clone_size: .
v_call: TRBV7-9
j_call: TRBJ1-2
d_call: .
cdr3_nt: TGTGCCAGCCGCCGGGCCTCTATTAACTATGGCTACACCTTC
cdr3_aa: CASRRASINYGYTF

clone_size: .
v_call: TRBV2
j_call: TRBJ2-3
d_call: TRBD1
cdr3_nt: TGTGCCAGCAGTTCCGGGACAGGGGTCACAGATACGCAGTATTTT
cdr3_aa: CASSSGTGVTDTQYF

clone_size: few
v_call: TRBV6-4
j_call: TRBJ2-2
d_call: .
cdr3_nt: TGTGCCAGCAGTGACTCGTCAGGGAGCGGGGAGCTGTTTTTT
cdr3_aa: CASSDSSGSGELFF

clone_size: .
v_call: TRBV7-3
j_call: TRBJ2-1
d_call: .
cdr3_nt: TGTGCCAGCAGCTTAGAGACTAGTGGTTACAATGAGCAGTTCTTC
cdr3_aa: CASSLETSGYNEQFF

clone_size: .
v_call: TRBV7-6
j_call: TRBJ1-6
d_call: TRBD1
cdr3_nt: TGTGCCAGCAGCGCCCAAACGACAGGGGGGTCTGGGAATTCACCCCTCCACTTT
cdr3_aa: CASSAQTTGGSGNSPLHF

clone_size: once
v_call: TRBV7-3
j_call: TRBJ2-7
d_call: TRBD1
cdr3_nt: TGTGCCAGCAGCACGACCTCGGGACAGGGATACGAGCAGTACTTC
cdr3_aa: CASSTTSGQGYEQYF

clone_size: .
v_call: TRBV13
j_call: TRBJ1-3
d_call: TRBD1
cdr3_nt: TGTGCCAGCAGGGAGACAGGGCCAGGGGGAAACACCATATATTTT
cdr3_aa: CASRETGPGGNTIYF

clone_size: .
v_call: TRBV19
j_call: TRBJ2-3
d_call: .
cdr3_nt: TGTGCCAGTATAGGTGGGGATACGCAGTATTTT
cdr3_aa: CASIGGDTQYF

clone_size: .
v_call: TRBV2
j_call: TRBJ2-7
d_call: TRBD1
cdr3_nt: TGTGCCAGCAGTCGCGCCGGGACAGGGACCTACGAGCAGTACTTC
cdr3_aa: CASSRAGTGTYEQYF

clone_size: .
v_call: TRBV10-3
j_call: TRBJ1-6
d_call: TRBD1
cdr3_nt: TGTGCCATCAGTGCCCAAAGCAGGGACAGCTATTCACCCCTCCACTTT
cdr3_aa: CAISAQSRDSYSPLHF

clone_size: .
v_call: TRBV19
j_call: TRBJ1-6
d_call: .
cdr3_nt: TGTGCCAGTAGTATGGTCGGGACACTTTCCCTAGCCCTCCACTTT
cdr3_aa: CASSMVGTLSLALHF

clone_size: .
v_call: TRBV7-3
j_call: TRBJ1-4
d_call: .
cdr3_nt: TGTGCCAGCAGCACTGGGAGGGCGTCAAGGGAAAAACTGTTTTTT
cdr3_aa: CASSTGRASREKLFF

clone_size: .
v_call: TRBV6-4
j_call: TRBJ1-3
d_call: .
cdr3_nt: TGTGCCAGCAGTCAAGACAGGGGAAACACCATATATTTT
cdr3_aa: CASSQDRGNTIYF

clone_size: .
v_call: TRBV18
j_call: TRBJ1-2
d_call: .
cdr3_nt: TGTGCCAGCTCACCACGACAGACTAACTATGGCTACACCTTC
cdr3_aa: CASSPRQTNYGYTF

clone_size: .
v_call: TRBV10-3
j_call: TRBJ2-7
d_call: TRBD2
cdr3_nt: TGTGCCATCAGTGAGTCGGATAGCGGGGGGTACGAGCAGTACTTC
cdr3_aa: CAISESDSGGYEQYF

clone_size: .
v_call: TRBV7-9
j_call: TRBJ1-2
d_call: .
cdr3_nt: TGTGCCAGCAGCTTGAGGGGTGAAGGACGGGCCTATGGCTACACCTTC
cdr3_aa: CASSLRGEGRAYGYTF

clone_size: .
v_call: TRBV7-6
j_call: TRBJ1-3
d_call: TRBD1
cdr3_nt: TGTGCCAGCAGCACGTGGGGGCCACAGGGGTCTGGAAACACCATATATTTT
cdr3_aa: CASSTWGPQGSGNTIYF

clone_size: .
v_call: TRBV18
j_call: TRBJ1-2
d_call: TRBD1
cdr3_nt: TGTGCCAGCTCACCGGGCCCAGGACAGGGAAGTCGAAATGGCTACACCTTC
cdr3_aa: CASSPGPGQGSRNGYTF

clone_size: .
v_call: TRBV7-8
j_call: TRBJ1-5
d_call: .
cdr3_nt: TGTGCCAGCAGCTGGAGTGTTGTAGAGCGTCAGCCCCAGCATTTT
cdr3_aa: CASSWSVVERQPQHF

clone_size: once
v_call: TRBV4-1
j_call: TRBJ2-2
d_call: .
cdr3_nt: TGCGCCAGCAGCCGTCGCGGCGGGGAGCTGTTTTTT
cdr3_aa: CASSRRGGELFF

clone_size: .
v_call: TRBV11-2
j_call: TRBJ2-1
d_call: .
cdr3_nt: TGTGCCAGCAGCTTAGTAACTAGCTGGGCCAATGAGCAGTTCTTC
cdr3_aa: CASSLVTSWANEQFF

clone_size: .
v_call: TRBV28
j_call: TRBJ1-6
d_call: TRBD1
cdr3_nt: TGTGCCAGCAGAGAGGACAGGGGGAATTCACCCCTCCACTTT
cdr3_aa: CASREDRGNSPLHF

clone_size: .
v_call: TRBV5-6
j_call: TRBJ1-5
d_call: .
cdr3_nt: TGTGCCAGCAGCTTGGCGCATCAGCCCCAGCATTTT
cdr3_aa: CASSLAHQPQHF